One sample yielded the 18 T cell receptor beta chains listed below, sequenced in a study of glioma-infiltrating T cells. TCR alpha and beta CDR3 regions were amplified from RNA using iRepertoire nested multiplex PCR. TCRdb recomputed calls from the multiplex PCR reads with MiXCR, one row per CDR3 protein. The table has 170,000 or so distinct CDR3 sequences, roughly two fifths seen once. Sequencing used glioma tissue, nonneoplastic brain tissue, or PBMCs (not recorded which). These receptors came from a human donor with low-grade glioma or glioblastoma, undergoing nonglioma brain surgery, or in good health (not recorded which).

This clonotype was seen a handful of times. The V and J genes are TRBV12-3 or TRBV12-4 and TRBJ2-1; D ambiguous. The length of the CDR3 is 13 residues. Trimming removed 5 bases from V and 8 bases from J, with 13 bases in between. Here the CDR3 reads CASSPTLRDEQFF. CDR3 sequence (DNA): TGTGCCAGCAGTCCGACCCTTAGGGATGAGCAGTTCTTC.

Concerning this clonotype itself: A much larger clone lies one base from this, so it may be a read error. The chain employs TRBV2 and TRBJ2-1; 7 nucleotides line up with TRBD1. This CDR3 comprises 13 residues. In germline, CDR1 is SNHLY, CDR2 FYNNEI. The V and J ends lost 7 bases and 9 bases, in that order; junction bases with no gene match: 9. In DNA, the CDR3 is TGTGCCAGCAATACAGGGGTTAAGGGTGAGCAGTTCTTC. Translated, it gives CASNTGVKGEQFF.

The gene calls are TRBV12-3 or TRBV12-4 and TRBJ2-7; maybe TRBD1 (6 bases). The length of the CDR3 is 16 residues. With 1 base removed from V and 5 bases from J, the gap between germline ends came to 18 bases. DNA of the CDR3: TGTGCCAGCAGTTTAGTATGGGCAGGGGAAGTCGACGAGCAGTACTTC. As protein: CASSLVWAGEVDEQYF.

This rearrangement joins TRBV10-3 to TRBJ1-1; tentative D call: TRBD1 (5 bases). Germline CDR1 is ENHRY and CDR2 is SYGVKD. Trimming stripped 4 bases from V and 0 bases from J, with 15 bases between. This CDR3 contains 16 residues. CDR3 nucleotide sequence: TGTGCCATCAGTGGGGCCTCCGGGACCATGAACACTGAAGCTTTCTTT. Translating gives CAISGASGTMNTEAFF.

This clonotype was counted between two and nine times. The V and J genes are TRBV18 and TRBJ2-4, with a possible D match to TRBD2 (6 bases). This CDR3 has 13 residues. Trimming took off 0 bases at V and 8 bases at J, with 8 bases between the two ends. Germline V gene lookup returns CDR1 KGHSH and CDR2 LQKENI. CDR3 sequence: CASSPPPGDIQYF. The CDR3 coding sequence is TGTGCCAGCTCACCACCCCCGGGGGACATTCAGTACTTC. Full variable domain (remainder filled in from reference TRBV18 and TRBJ2-4): NAGVMQNPRHLVRRRGQEARLRCSPMKGHSHVYWYRQLPEEGLKFMVYLQKENIIDESGMPKERFSAEFPKEGPSILRIQQVVRGDSAAYFCASSPPPGDIQYFGAGTRLSVL.

The table lists this clonotype with many counts. The chain recombines TRBV20-1 with TRBJ2-1; D uncertain. Looked up from germline, CDR1 is DFQATT and CDR2 is SNEGSKA (reference sequence). V lost 2 bases to trimming and J lost 6 bases, with 5 bases between them. This CDR3 region has 11 residues. The CDR3 here is CSARPSNEQFF. The CDR3 DNA reads TGCAGTGCTAGACCCTCCAATGAGCAGTTCTTC.

Of note for this clonotype: This sequence may be a read error, since a much larger clone differs from it by one base. The J gene is TRBJ2-1, the V gene TRBV20-1; tentatively, D is TRBD2 (5 bases). Trimming took off 4 bases at V and 5 bases at J, with 15 bases between the two ends. The V gene's germline CDR1 is DFQATT and CDR2 SNEGSKA (reference sequence). The CDR3 is 14 residues long. CDR3 sequence: CSANERGQDNEQFF. Here the CDR3 DNA reads TGCAGTGCTAACGAGCGCGGGCAAGACAATGAGCAGTTCTTC.

This clonotype was counted ten times or more. V usage is TRBV20-1 and J usage is TRBJ2-1; 14 nucleotides line up with TRBD2. With V trimmed by 7 bases and J by 6 bases, 8 bases remained unmatched. Germline V gene data show CDR1 as DFQATT and CDR2 as SNEGSKA (reference sequence). CDR3 size: 15 residues. The CDR3 region has the DNA TGCAGTGACAACCTGGGACTAGCGGGAGTCAATGAGCAGTTCTTC. The encoded protein is CSDNLGLAGVNEQFF.

The chain employs TRBV10-3 and TRBJ2-1; 14 bases map to TRBD2. The CDR3 spans 16 residues. J lost 8 bases, V lost 6 bases, and 9 bases had no gene match. Germline CDR1 is ENHRY and CDR2 is SYGVKD. The CDR3 region has the DNA TGTGCCATCAGGAGTCCCGGGACTAGCGGGAGTTATGAGCAGTTCTTC. Its translation: CAIRSPGTSGSYEQFF.

This clonotype was counted many times. The CDR3 DNA reads TGCAGTGCTACCCTCCAAGAGACCCAGTACTTC. Its translation: CSATLQETQYF. V usage is TRBV20-1 and J usage is TRBJ2-5; D is uncertain. V was clipped by 4 bases and J by 1 base, with 4 bases between them. The CDR3 is made up of 11 amino acids. Germline V gives CDR1 DFQATT, CDR2 SNEGSKA (reference sequence).

This clonotype came up many times. The gene calls are TRBV28 and TRBJ2-3; D is possibly TRBD2 (5 bases). The V end was cut by 2 bases, the J end by 3 bases, with 9 bases between. There are 14 residues in the CDR3. Looked up from germline, CDR1 is MDHEN and CDR2 is SYDVKM. CDR3 protein: CASSLPGLTDTQYF. Written as DNA, the CDR3 is TGTGCCAGCAGTTTACCGGGGTTGACAGATACGCAGTATTTT.

J is TRBJ2-1 and V is TRBV3-1, with D tentatively TRBD1 (5 bases). V was clipped by 7 bases and J by 1 base, with 11 bases between them. CDR1 and CDR2 from the germline V gene are LGHDT and YNNKEL (reference sequence). The CDR3 runs to 14 residues. This chain's CDR3 is CASNHKGSYNEQFF. The CDR3 nucleotides read TGTGCCAGCAATCATAAGGGGTCCTACAATGAGCAGTTCTTC.

The rearrangement links TRBV6-6 to TRBJ2-7; 10 positions match TRBD2. Germline CDR1 and CDR2: MNHNY and SVGAGI (reference sequence). The CDR3 length is 16 residues. V lost 7 bases to trimming and J lost 3 bases; unmatched junction nucleotides: 12. CDR3 in DNA: TGTGCCAGCAACCCGAGTGTGGCTAGCGGGAGCTACGAGCAGTACTTC. Amino acid sequence: CASNPSVASGSYEQYF.

V is TRBV3-1 and J is TRBJ2-3; a weak D match, TRBD1 (6 bases). There are 13 residues in the CDR3. Trimming stripped 2 bases from V and 6 bases from J, with 9 bases between. CDR1 LGHDT and CDR2 YNNKEL come from the germline V gene (reference sequence). The CDR3 DNA reads as TGTGCCAGCAGCCAATTCAGGGGCGATACGCAGTATTTT. This encodes CASSQFRGDTQYF.

This clonotype came up a few times. This clone may be a read error of a much larger clone one base away. The chain has TRBV25-1 and TRBJ2-7; D unresolved. V lost 5 bases and J 5 bases, leaving 7 bases between the germline ends. The germline V gene encodes CDR1 MGHDK and CDR2 SYGVNS. The CDR3 totals 11 residues. In DNA, the CDR3 is TGTGCCAGCAGTTGGTACCACGAGCAGTACTTC. It translates to CASSWYHEQYF.

The CDR3 nucleotides are TGTGCCAGCAGTTTATCCCGGACTAGCTGCACCTACGAGCAGTACTTC. Translated, it gives CASSLSRTSCTYEQYF. This chain links TRBV27 with TRBJ2-7; 8 bases match TRBD2. Germline loops: CDR1 MNHEY, CDR2 SMNVEV (reference sequence). Germline trimming cut 0 bases from V and 2 bases from J; bases unmatched to any gene: 6. This CDR3 is built from 16 residues.

This clonotype occurred a few times. A clone one base away is much larger, so this may be a read error. The chain recombines TRBV2 with TRBJ1-6; TRBD1 matches at 7 bases. The CDR3 has 13 residues. From germline, CDR1 is SNHLY and CDR2 FYNNEI. This CDR3 is CDSGTDYNSPLHF. The CDR3 nucleotides are TGTGACAGCGGGACAGACTATAATTCACCCCTCCACTTT.

In this sample, this clonotype turned up many times. This chain uses TRBV28 with TRBJ1-5; no firm D call. This CDR3 comprises 16 residues. Germline CDR1 reads MDHEN; CDR2 reads SYDVKM. Trimming took 2 bases from V and 0 from J, leaving 11 bases between them. This CDR3 is CASSLKGGLSNQPQHF. CDR3 in DNA: TGTGCCAGCAGTTTAAAGGGCGGACTTAGCAATCAGCCCCAGCATTTT.